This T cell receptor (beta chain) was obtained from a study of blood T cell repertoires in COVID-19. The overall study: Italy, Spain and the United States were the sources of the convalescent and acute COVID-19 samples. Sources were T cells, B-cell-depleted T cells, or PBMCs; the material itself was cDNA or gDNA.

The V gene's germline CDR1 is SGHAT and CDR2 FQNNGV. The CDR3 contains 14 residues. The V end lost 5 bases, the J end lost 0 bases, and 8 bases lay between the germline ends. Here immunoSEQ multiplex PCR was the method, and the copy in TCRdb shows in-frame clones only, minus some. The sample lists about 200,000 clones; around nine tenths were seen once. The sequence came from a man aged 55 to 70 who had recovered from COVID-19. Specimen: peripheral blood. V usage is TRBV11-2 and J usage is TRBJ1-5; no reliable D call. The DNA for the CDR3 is TGTGCCAGCAGCCAAAGCTATAGCAATCAGCCCCAGCATTTT. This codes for CASSQSYSNQPQHF.